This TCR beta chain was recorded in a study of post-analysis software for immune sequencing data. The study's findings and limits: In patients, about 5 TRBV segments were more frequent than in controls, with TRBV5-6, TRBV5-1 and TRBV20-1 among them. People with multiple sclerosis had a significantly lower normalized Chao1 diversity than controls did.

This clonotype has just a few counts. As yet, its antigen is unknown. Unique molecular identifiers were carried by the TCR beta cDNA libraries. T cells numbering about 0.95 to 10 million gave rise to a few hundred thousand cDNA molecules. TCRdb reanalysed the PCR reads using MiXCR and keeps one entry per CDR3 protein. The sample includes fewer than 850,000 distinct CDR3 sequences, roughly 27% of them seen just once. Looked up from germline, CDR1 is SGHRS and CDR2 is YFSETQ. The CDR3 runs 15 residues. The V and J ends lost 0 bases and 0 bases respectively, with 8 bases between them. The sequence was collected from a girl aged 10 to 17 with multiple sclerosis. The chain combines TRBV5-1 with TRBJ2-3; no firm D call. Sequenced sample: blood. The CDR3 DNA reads TGCGCCAGCAGCTTGGAGGGCGAGAGCACAGATACGCAGTATTTT. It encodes CASSLEGESTDTQYF. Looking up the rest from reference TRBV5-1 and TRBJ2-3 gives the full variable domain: KAGVTQTPRYLIKTRGQQVTLSCSPISGHRSVSWYQQTPGQGLQFLFEYFSETQRNKGNFPGRFSGRQFSNSRSEMNVSTLELGDSALYLCASSLEGESTDTQYFGPGTRLTVL.